The 31 T cell receptor beta chains given below trace back to one sample, sequenced in a study of T-cell reconstitution after alpha-beta-depleted transplantation in children listed by TCRdb under 2016. The treatment or condition label, as the study defines it: allogeneic hematopoietic cell transplantation with graft depleted of TCRalphabeta T cells and CD19 B cells. Receptor amplification or capture employed PCR. The listed sequencing device is Illumina HiSeq 2500. TCR libraries were prepared with molecular barcoding, using unique molecular identifiers to normalize TCRbeta repertoire quantification. Through fastp at Q25 and MiXCR, TCRdb rebuilt clones from the public reads, retaining in-frame beta chains. Rows are unified per CDR3 protein, each entry keeping the most common DNA and genes. In this sample the table shows approximately 500,000 distinct CDR3 sequences, 27% of which occur a single time. About 35% of the sample is taken by the ten largest.

The specimen was PBMCs, collected before TCRalphabeta/CD19-depleted stem cell transplant. All receptors come from a boy younger than two with Wiskott-Aldrich syndrome, due to receive a stem cell transplant.

The chain has TRBV5-6 and TRBJ1-2; D is perhaps TRBD1 (5 bases). Trimming took 4 bases from V and 8 from J, leaving 15 bases between them. Germline assignment: CDR1 SGHDT and CDR2 YYEEEE. This CDR3 is built from 13 residues. Here the CDR3 DNA reads TGTGCCAGCAGCACTAGACAGAGGGACGGCTACACCTTC. Residues: CASSTRQRDGYTF.

This clonotype has more than one count but fewer than ten. J is TRBJ1-1 and V is TRBV7-9; D is perhaps TRBD1 (6 bases). CDR3 length: 13 amino acids. V was cut by 5 bases and J by 5 bases, with 12 bases left in between. Germline CDR1 and CDR2: SEHNR and FQNEAQ (reference sequence). DNA of the CDR3: TGTGCCAGCAGCCAACTACAGGGAACTGAAGCTTTCTTT. Protein: CASSQLQGTEAFF.

This clonotype was detected a few times. The chain links TRBV29-1 to TRBJ1-1; 8 bases fit TRBD1. Germline lookup yields CDR1 SQVTM and CDR2 ANQGSEA. Germline trimming cut 6 bases from V and 3 bases from J; bases unmatched to any gene: 6. The CDR3 length is 13 residues. CDR3: CSVRTGWDTEAFF. The CDR3 bases are TGCAGCGTCCGGACAGGGTGGGACACTGAAGCTTTCTTT.

The rearrangement uses TRBV29-1 and TRBJ2-7, with no clear D. The germline V gene encodes CDR1 SQVTM and CDR2 ANQGSEA. Trimming took 7 bases from V and 2 from J, leaving 12 bases between them. This CDR3 has 12 amino acids. In DNA, the CDR3 is TGCAGCGCTGTGACTGCTCCCTACGAGCAGTACTTC. It is translated as CSAVTAPYEQYF.

The table lists this clonotype with a few counts. In DNA form, the CDR3 reads TGTGCCAGCTCACCGACTAGCGGGAGTCCGTATGAGCAGTTCTTC. Encoded protein: CASSPTSGSPYEQFF. The chain recombines TRBV18 with TRBJ2-1; 12 bases agree with TRBD2. CDR1 and CDR2 (germline): KGHSH, LQKENI. Losses at the gene ends were 3 bases for V and 8 bases for J; bases not matched to a gene: 5. The CDR3 is made up of 15 amino acids.

The genes are TRBV5-1 and TRBJ2-7; tentatively, D is TRBD2 (6 bases). Germline assignment: CDR1 SGHRS and CDR2 YFSETQ. The V gene lost 2 bases and the J gene lost 2 bases, with 17 bases spanning the gap. The CDR3 has 16 amino acids. CDR3 amino acids: CASSFSTGLSTYEQYF. CDR3 bases: TGCGCCAGCAGCTTCAGTACGGGACTCTCAACCTACGAGCAGTACTTC.

The rearrangement joins TRBV20-1 to TRBJ2-1; D uncertain. Per the germline V gene, CDR1 is DFQATT and CDR2 is SNEGSKA (reference sequence). V lost 3 bases and J lost 6, with 9 bases in between. The CDR3 sequence is 12 residues long. The CDR3 loop reads CSASPPGNEQFF. CDR3 DNA: TGCAGTGCTAGCCCGCCGGGCAATGAGCAGTTCTTC.

The chain uses TRBV19 and TRBJ2-7; 9 nucleotides line up with TRBD2. Germline CDR1 and CDR2: LNHDA and SQIVND (reference sequence). The CDR3 extends over 14 amino acids. Losses at the gene ends were 3 bases for V and 1 base for J; bases not matched to a gene: 1. The CDR3 nucleotides read TGTGCCAGTAGTATTGGACTAGCGTCCTACGAGCAGTACTTC. This encodes CASSIGLASYEQYF.

CDR3 loop: CSARGLSRRGDAFF. CDR3 bases: TGCAGTGCTAGAGGCTTGAGTCGAAGGGGTGACGCTTTCTTT. The rearrangement joins TRBV20-1 to TRBJ1-1; D perhaps matches TRBD1 (5 bases). The CDR3 is 14 amino acids. The V gene's germline CDR1 is DFQATT and CDR2 SNEGSKA (reference sequence). V lost 1 base to trimming and J lost 11 bases, with 20 bases between them.

This clonotype was seen more than once but under ten times. The V gene is TRBV20-1, the J gene TRBJ2-1; D gene ambiguous. This CDR3 is 12 amino acids long. The V end lost 6 bases, the J end lost 6 bases, and 12 bases lay between the germline ends. Germline V gives CDR1 DFQATT, CDR2 SNEGSKA (reference sequence). The CDR3: CSATFPGNEQFF. CDR3 nucleotide sequence: TGCAGTGCGACTTTCCCGGGCAATGAGCAGTTCTTC.

In its sample, this clonotype was seen a few times. This CDR3 reads CAWSQGNSPLHF. The CDR3 coding sequence is TGTGCCTGGAGCCAGGGGAACTCACCCCTCCACTTT. V is TRBV30 and J is TRBJ1-6; tentatively, D is TRBD1 (6 bases). Germline assignment: CDR1 GTSNPN and CDR2 SVGIG (reference sequence). This CDR3 comprises 12 residues. Trimming pared 3 bases from V and 10 bases from J, leaving 10 bases between.

This clonotype showed up just a few times. The CDR3 DNA sequence: TGTGCCACCAGCCGAAATCTAGCGGGAGGAGCAGATACGCAGTATTTT. Protein sequence: CATSRNLAGGADTQYF. The rearrangement links TRBV15 to TRBJ2-3; 11 bases line up with TRBD2. V was clipped by 5 bases and J by 4 bases; unmatched bases: 8. CDR1 is LNHNV, CDR2 YYDKDF, per germline (reference sequence). The CDR3 sequence is 16 residues long.

This clonotype has more than one count but fewer than ten. The chain links TRBV20-1 to TRBJ2-1; TRBD2 might be the D (5 bases). Germline V lookup: CDR1 DFQATT, CDR2 SNEGSKA (reference sequence). The ends were cut back, 6 bases at V and 7 bases at J, with 25 bases in the middle. The CDR3 sequence is 16 residues long. The CDR3 bases are TGCAGTGCCAGGAAGGTAGGAGGCGGATATGGGAATGAGCAGTTCTTC. Its translation is CSARKVGGGYGNEQFF.

The rearrangement joins TRBV9 to TRBJ2-1; TRBD2 matches 10 bases. Germline assignment: CDR1 SGDLS and CDR2 YYNGEE. This CDR3 spans 16 amino acids. V was clipped by 2 bases and J by 6 bases; unmatched bases: 8. This CDR3 reads CASSVLAGGQSNEQFF. CDR3 DNA sequence: TGTGCCAGCAGCGTTTTAGCGGGAGGCCAGAGCAATGAGCAGTTCTTC.

This clonotype has a single count. One end of the junction fails to match germline, which may point to a read error. This chain links TRBV5-1 with TRBJ2-3; TRBD2 matches at 10 bases. The CDR3 loop spans 14 amino acids. From germline, CDR1 is SGHRS and CDR2 YFSETQ. The CDR3 region has the DNA TGCGCCAGCAGCGGGACTAGCGACACAGATACGCTGTATTTT. Translation: CASSGTSDTDTLYF.

The table lists this clonotype with a few counts. The CDR3 loop reads CASRRETGTYEQYF. Here the CDR3 DNA reads TGTGCCAGCAGAAGGGAGACAGGGACCTACGAGCAGTACTTC. The rearrangement uses TRBV2 and TRBJ2-7, with 7 bases lining up with TRBD1. This CDR3 spans 14 amino acids. The V gene's germline CDR1 is SNHLY and CDR2 FYNNEI. V dropped 6 bases and J dropped 2; count of bases not matched to a gene: 7. The full variable domain, its missing parts supplied by reference TRBV2 and TRBJ2-7, is EPEVTQTPSHQVTQMGQEVILRCVPISNHLYFYWYRQILGQKVEFLVSFYNNEISEKSEIFDDQFSVERPDGSNFTLKIRSTKLEDSAMYFCASRRETGTYEQYFGPGTRLTVT.

The rearrangement uses TRBV7-3 and TRBJ1-5; D unclear. Germline loops: CDR1 SGHTA, CDR2 FQGTGA. CDR3 size: 13 residues. Trimming removed 5 bases at V and 4 bases at J, with 9 bases between. DNA of the CDR3: TGTGCCAGCAGCCGCGGCCCTAATCAGCCCCAGCATTTT. It translates to CASSRGPNQPQHF. The complete variable domain, with remaining parts taken from reference TRBV7-3 and TRBJ1-5, reads GAGVSQTPSNKVTEKGKYVELRCDPISGHTALYWYRQSLGQGPEFLIYFQGTGAADDSGLPNDRFFAVRPEGSVSTLKIQRTERGDSAVYLCASSRGPNQPQHFGDGTRLSIL.

This clonotype was seen only a few times. The chain couples TRBV28 to TRBJ1-1; TRBD1 might be the D (5 bases). The CDR3 has 16 residues. V was trimmed by 6 bases and J by 1 base, leaving 18 bases between them. The germline CDR1 and CDR2 sequences are MDHEN and SYDVKM. In DNA, the CDR3 is TGTGCCAGCAGCGCCGGAGGGGCTTTGAGGAACACTGAAGCTTTCTTT. This codes for CASSAGGALRNTEAFF.

This clonotype was recorded a few times. This chain joins TRBV30 and TRBJ2-7; TRBD1 is a possible D gene (6 bases). Deletions cut 2 bases from V and 2 bases from J, with 13 bases between. There are 14 residues in the CDR3. CDR1 and CDR2 (germline): GTSNPN, SVGIG (reference sequence). CDR3 amino acids: CAWSPGTYAYEQYF. CDR3 coding DNA: TGTGCCTGGAGTCCCGGGACATATGCCTACGAGCAGTACTTC.

The chain uses TRBV9 and TRBJ2-7; TRBD1 matches at 9 bases. With 2 bases clipped from V and 2 bases from J, the junction kept 2 bases outside the gene matches. CDR1 is SGDLS, CDR2 YYNGEE, per germline. The CDR3 length is 14 residues. The CDR3 is CASSVWDRAYEQYF. In nucleotides, the CDR3 is TGTGCCAGCAGCGTCTGGGACAGGGCCTACGAGCAGTACTTC.

The V gene is TRBV12-5, the J gene TRBJ2-3; 11 nucleotides match TRBD2. V gave up 3 bases and J gave up 3 bases; unmatched junction bases: 5. The CDR3 length is 16 residues. Germline lookup yields CDR1 LGHNT and CDR2 FRNRAP. The CDR3 here is CASGLLGLAGTDTQYF. The DNA of the CDR3 is TGTGCTAGTGGTTTACTCGGACTAGCGGGTACAGATACGCAGTATTTT.

The sample holds a few counts of this clonotype. The chain is built from TRBV11-2 and TRBJ2-1, with unresolved D. V gave up 1 base and J gave up 3 bases, with 16 bases separating them. This CDR3 region has 17 residues. Germline CDR1 is SGHAT and CDR2 is FQNNGV. The CDR3, as DNA: TGTGCCAGCAGCTTAGTTTTGAATTGGATATACTACAATGAGCAGTTCTTC. It codes for CASSLVLNWIYYNEQFF.

This chain uses TRBV6-2 or TRBV6-3 with TRBJ2-1; 16 positions agree with TRBD2. Germline CDR1 reads MNHEY; CDR2 reads SVGEGT. The V segment lost 6 bases and the J segment 9 bases; nucleotides outside the gene matches: 23. The CDR3 totals 21 residues. The CDR3 sequence is CASSYVSGLAGGPFRVGEQFF. CDR3 DNA: TGTGCCAGCAGCTACGTATCGGGACTAGCGGGAGGGCCTTTCCGGGTGGGTGAGCAGTTCTTC.

The chain has TRBV18 and TRBJ1-1; maybe TRBD1 (5 bases). Germline V gene sequence: CDR1 KGHSH, CDR2 LQKENI. CDR3 length equals 14 residues. Trimming stripped 3 bases from V and 4 bases from J, with 12 bases between. The CDR3 reads CASSPGGASTEAFF. For the CDR3, the DNA is TGTGCCAGCTCACCGGGAGGGGCGAGCACTGAAGCTTTCTTT.

This rearrangement joins TRBV29-1 to TRBJ2-1; TRBD2 aligns across 8 bases. Germline assignment: CDR1 SQVTM and CDR2 ANQGSEA. CDR3 size: 15 residues. V was pared by 5 bases and J by 0 bases, with 6 bases of the junction left unmatched. The CDR3 DNA follows: TGCAGCGTTAGGGAGCGGGGGAGCTCCTACAATGAGCAGTTCTTC. This translates into CSVRERGSSYNEQFF.

This clonotype was recorded a few times. The V call is TRBV24-1, the J call TRBJ2-5, with 13 positions matching TRBD2. Germline CDR1 KGHDR, CDR2 SFDVKD. The length of the CDR3 is 16 residues. J lost 4 bases, V lost 2 bases, and 3 bases had no gene match. The CDR3 bases are TGTGCCACCAGTGATTCCCGACTAGCGGGAGGAGAGACCCAGTACTTC. Translating gives CATSDSRLAGGETQYF.

This sequence joins TRBV5-1 and TRBJ2-5; perhaps TRBD2 as D (5 bases). The CDR3 is made up of 15 amino acids. V lost 0 bases and J 5 bases, leaving 14 bases between the germline ends. Germline V CDR1 and CDR2: SGHRS, YFSETQ. The CDR3 DNA reads as TGCGCCAGCAGCTTGGGAACACCCGCGGGCGAGACCCAGTACTTC. It yields the protein CASSLGTPAGETQYF. Full variable domain (rest looked up from reference TRBV5-1 and TRBJ2-5): KAGVTQTPRYLIKTRGQQVTLSCSPISGHRSVSWYQQTPGQGLQFLFEYFSETQRNKGNFPGRFSGRQFSNSRSEMNVSTLELGDSALYLCASSLGTPAGETQYFGPGTRLLVL.

V and J are TRBV20-1 and TRBJ2-7; D remains unclear. Looked up from germline, CDR1 is DFQATT and CDR2 is SNEGSKA (reference sequence). V dropped 2 bases and J dropped 2 bases, with 10 bases sitting between them. This CDR3 comprises 13 residues. CDR3 residues: CSARRTVPYEQYF. Here the CDR3 DNA reads TGCAGTGCTAGAAGGACGGTACCCTACGAGCAGTACTTC.

The chain is built from TRBV20-1 and TRBJ2-2, with D possibly being TRBD2 (5 bases). The CDR3 is 14 residues long. Trimming shortened V by 1 base and J by 6 bases, and 12 bases separated the two germline ends. The germline gives CDR1 DFQATT, CDR2 SNEGSKA (reference sequence). The CDR3 nucleotides are TGCAGTGCTAGAGGGACCCACGGGGCCGGGGAGCTGTTTTTT. Its protein is CSARGTHGAGELFF.

This clonotype has only a few counts. This chain connects TRBV20-1 to TRBJ2-3; D remains unclear. Germline values: CDR1 DFQATT, CDR2 SNEGSKA (reference sequence). This CDR3 is built from 12 residues. The V end lost 5 bases, the J end lost 4 bases, and 10 bases lay between the germline ends. The CDR3 DNA is TGCAGTGCTGAGGTGGGATCAGATACGCAGTATTTT. Its translation is CSAEVGSDTQYF.

The chain recombines TRBV20-1 with TRBJ1-5; D not resolved. V was cut by 6 bases and J by 2 bases, with 14 bases left in between. CDR3 length: 14 amino acids. The germline V gene has CDR1 DFQATT and CDR2 SNEGSKA (reference sequence). For the CDR3, the DNA is TGCAGTGCCACAACCCAGAGGGGCAATCAGCCCCAGCATTTT. Translation gives CSATTQRGNQPQHF.